The next 11 T cell receptor beta chains were all read from a single sample in a study of blood T cell repertoires in COVID-19. Clones were sequenced by immunoSEQ multiplex PCR, and TCRdb holds only the in-frame ones, with some missing. The sample has some 230,000 clones; 80% to 90% are singletons. Sequenced: peripheral blood. These receptors all stem from a man aged 45 to 65 who had recovered from COVID-19.

This chain links TRBV5-1 with TRBJ2-7; 8 bases fit TRBD2. The germline CDR1 and CDR2 sequences are SGHRS and YFSETQ. V shed 4 bases, J shed 3 bases, and the junction held 6 bases outside the gene matches. This CDR3 comprises 14 residues. CDR3 sequence: CASSPTSGNYEQYF. The CDR3 region has the DNA TGCGCCAGCAGCCCTACTAGCGGAAACTACGAGCAGTACTTC.

V gene TRBV5-1 combines with J gene TRBJ1-2; perhaps TRBD1 as D (5 bases). CDR1 SGHRS and CDR2 YFSETQ come from the germline V gene. The V and J ends lost 0 bases and 0 bases respectively, with 9 bases between them. This CDR3 is built from 15 residues. Here the CDR3 DNA reads TGCGCCAGCAGCTTGGGACAGACGACTAACTATGGCTACACCTTC. Translated: CASSLGQTTNYGYTF.

This chain links TRBV7-2 with TRBJ2-7, with 7 positions matching TRBD2. Unmatched junction bases numbered 5, after V lost 1 base and J lost 2 bases. The CDR3 extends over 15 amino acids. CDR1 and CDR2 from the germline V gene are SGHTA and FQGNSA. The CDR3 protein is CASSLGPGTTYEQYF. The CDR3 region has the DNA TGTGCCAGCAGCTTAGGACCGGGGACTACCTACGAGCAGTACTTC.

The chain links TRBV30 to TRBJ2-3, with D perhaps TRBD2 (6 bases). CDR1 is GTSNPN, CDR2 SVGIG, per germline (reference sequence). The CDR3 runs to 14 residues. The V end lost 2 bases, the J end lost 5 bases, and 14 bases lay between the germline ends. CDR3 protein: CAWSRDSVRDTQYF. CDR3 bases: TGTGCCTGGAGTCGGGACTCCGTGCGAGATACGCAGTATTTT.

The chain employs TRBV7-9 and TRBJ2-2; 10 bases are shared with TRBD1. Germline lookup yields CDR1 SEHNR and CDR2 FQNEAQ (reference sequence). The V gene end was trimmed by 8 bases and the J gene end by 5 bases; junction bases not matched to a gene: 5. The CDR3 sequence is 14 residues long. The CDR3, as DNA: TGTGCCAGCGGCACGGGACAGGGGACCGGGGAGCTGTTTTTT. The encoded protein is CASGTGQGTGELFF.

The CDR3 DNA sequence: TGTGCCTGGAGTGCCAGGTGGACGGCAGGGAAGGACTACGAGCAGTACTTC. Translating it yields CAWSARWTAGKDYEQYF. The rearrangement joins TRBV30 to TRBJ2-7; tentative D call: TRBD1 (5 bases). This CDR3 contains 17 residues. Trimming removed 1 base from V and 3 bases from J, with 22 bases in between. Germline V gives CDR1 GTSNPN, CDR2 SVGIG (reference sequence).

The chain joins TRBV28 to TRBJ2-7, with D maybe TRBD2 (7 bases). CDR3 size: 13 residues. V dropped 8 bases and J dropped 3 bases, with 14 bases sitting between them. Looked up from germline, CDR1 is MDHEN and CDR2 is SYDVKM. CDR3 in amino acids: CASLEGGGYEQYF. CDR3 DNA: TGTGCCAGCCTCGAGGGGGGGGGCTACGAGCAGTACTTC.

The V gene is TRBV28, the J gene TRBJ2-5; 12 bases are shared with TRBD2. J lost 2 bases, V lost 6 bases, and 4 bases had no gene match. The length of the CDR3 is 15 residues. The germline gives CDR1 MDHEN, CDR2 SYDVKM. CDR3 residues: CASRGLAGLQETQYF. The CDR3 DNA sequence: TGTGCCAGCAGGGGACTAGCGGGTCTACAAGAGACCCAGTACTTC.

In its sample, this clone was seen a few times. The chain uses TRBV7-9 and TRBJ2-6, with unresolved D. The length of the CDR3 is 15 residues. In germline, CDR1 is SEHNR, CDR2 FQNEAQ (reference sequence). V lost 5 bases, J lost 0 bases, and 8 bases lay in between. CDR3 sequence reads: CASSITASGANVLTF. The CDR3 DNA sequence: TGTGCCAGCAGCATCACAGCCTCTGGGGCCAACGTCCTGACTTTC.

CDR3 nucleotide sequence: TGTGCCAGCAGTTACTCCTTCACGGGTACCTACGAGCAGTACTTC. Translating gives CASSYSFTGTYEQYF. V and J are TRBV6-5 and TRBJ2-7; D gene unclear. Trimming took off 0 bases at V and 2 bases at J, with 11 bases between the two ends. The V gene's germline CDR1 is MNHEY and CDR2 SVGAGI. This CDR3 has 15 residues.

This chain joins TRBV27 and TRBJ2-7; D gene unclear. The CDR3 totals 14 residues. The germline CDR1 and CDR2 sequences are MNHEY and SMNVEV (reference sequence). Trimming pared 1 base from V and 1 base from J, leaving 8 bases between. CDR3: CASSLFAASYEQYF. The CDR3 DNA reads as TGTGCCAGCAGTTTATTTGCGGCGTCCTACGAGCAGTACTTC.